The subject of this entry is one T cell receptor (beta chain). The ends lost 4 bases at V and 3 bases at J; junction bases unmatched: 8. Germline CDR1 and CDR2: SNHLY and FYNNEI. The CDR3 runs 17 residues. This record belongs to a study of control samples from healthy donors and cancer patients. Clones were read by immunoSEQ multiplex PCR, and TCRdb kept only the in-frame ones, dropping some. The profile shows 230,000 or so clones, roughly 94% of them singletons. The chain joins TRBV2 to TRBJ1-3, with 11 nucleotides matching TRBD1. The TCR originated in a man between 45 and 60 years old in good health. The material sequenced was blood. The CDR3 sequence: CASSGTGGINFGNTIYF. Written as DNA, the CDR3 is TGTGCCAGCAGTGGGACAGGGGGCATCAACTTTGGAAACACCATATATTTT.